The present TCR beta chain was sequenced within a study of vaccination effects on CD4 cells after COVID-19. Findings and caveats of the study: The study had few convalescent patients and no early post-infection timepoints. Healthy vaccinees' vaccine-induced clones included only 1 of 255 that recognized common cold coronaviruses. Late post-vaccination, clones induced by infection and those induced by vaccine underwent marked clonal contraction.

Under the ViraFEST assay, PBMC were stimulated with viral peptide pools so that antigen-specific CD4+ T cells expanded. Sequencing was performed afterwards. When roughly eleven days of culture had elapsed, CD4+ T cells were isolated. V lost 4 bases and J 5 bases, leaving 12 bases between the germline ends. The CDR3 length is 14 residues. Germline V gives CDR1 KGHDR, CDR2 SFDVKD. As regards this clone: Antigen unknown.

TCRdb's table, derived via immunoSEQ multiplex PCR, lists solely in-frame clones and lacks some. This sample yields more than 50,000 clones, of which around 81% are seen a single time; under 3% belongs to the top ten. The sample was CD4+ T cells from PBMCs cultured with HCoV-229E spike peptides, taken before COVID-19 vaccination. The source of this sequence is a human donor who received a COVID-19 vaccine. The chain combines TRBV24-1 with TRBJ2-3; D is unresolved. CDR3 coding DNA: TGTGCCACCAGTGACCCCCGAGACATAGATACGCAGTATTTT. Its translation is CATSDPRDIDTQYF.